Here is one T cell receptor beta chain with its context. Its antigen is unknown. This sample was taken from a study of CXCR3-negative and CXCR3-positive naive CD8 T cells. Study findings and constraints: The TRB CDR3s that CXCR3-positive naive cells carried were more hydrophobic than those of CXCR3-negative naive cells.

Germline CDR1 SGHVS, CDR2 FQNEAQ. The CDR3 is 15 amino acids. The authors prepared UMI-labeled TRB cDNA libraries by 5' RACE. TCRdb re-called the 5' RACE reads, yielding one record per CDR3 amino acid sequence without DNA. This repertoire includes 150,000 or so distinct CDR3 sequences. The chain uses TRBV7-8 and TRBJ2-7; the TCRdb D gene call, TRBD1, has no DNA to confirm it. Sequences were obtained from naive CXCR3+ CD8+ T cells from blood. As for subset: CD45RO-CCR7+CD27+CD95- naive CD8+ T cells expressing CXCR3 (TNR3+). The receptor's source is a human donor in good health. Some clones in this sample may be carry-over from other donors' samples. The CDR3 loop is CASSFRTGTKYEQYF.